The 25 T cell receptor beta chains below were found in one sample sequenced in a study of blood T cell repertoires in COVID-19. Only in-frame clones appear in the TCRdb table, and some are missing; sequencing was by immunoSEQ multiplex PCR. In the table there are about 140,000 clones, just under 90% of which are singletons. The sample comprised peripheral blood. The receptors here all came from a woman of 80 years or more with acute or convalescent COVID-19.

This chain joins TRBV27 and TRBJ1-2; no definite D call. Germline CDR1 and CDR2: MNHEY and SMNVEV (reference sequence). The CDR3 is made up of 14 amino acids. Trimming cost V 2 bases and J 4 bases, with 11 bases left between them. Written as DNA, the CDR3 is TGTGCCAGCAGTTTAGGTGGCATTCCCTATGGCTACACCTTC. It is translated as CASSLGGIPYGYTF.

The rearrangement uses TRBV4-1 and TRBJ1-4; a possible D gene is TRBD1 (5 bases). Germline assignment: CDR1 MGHRA and CDR2 YSYEKL. V shed 2 bases and J shed 8 bases, with 24 bases lying between them. The CDR3 has 18 residues. This CDR3 is CASSQPTATAPTGEKLFF. CDR3 in DNA: TGCGCCAGCAGCCAACCCACCGCGACAGCCCCCACGGGCGAAAAACTGTTTTTT.

This chain joins TRBV10-3 and TRBJ1-2, with 9 positions matching TRBD1. The V gene end was trimmed by 4 bases and the J gene end by 4 bases; junction bases not matched to a gene: 7. Germline V gene data show CDR1 as ENHRY and CDR2 as SYGVKD. This CDR3 has 15 residues. The CDR3 sequence: CAISGEDRGTYGYTF. The CDR3 nucleotides are TGTGCCATCAGTGGGGAGGACAGGGGAACCTATGGCTACACCTTC.

The chain links TRBV5-1 to TRBJ1-2; D is undetermined. In germline, CDR1 is SGHRS, CDR2 YFSETQ. This CDR3 has 15 residues. The V gene lost 0 bases and the J gene lost 1 base, with 10 bases spanning the gap. The CDR3 here is CASSLGQTSNYGYTF. DNA for the CDR3: TGCGCCAGCAGCTTGGGGCAGACAAGTAACTATGGCTACACCTTC.

J is TRBJ1-2 and V is TRBV7-9; D ambiguous. Trimming stripped 4 bases from V and 6 bases from J, with 9 bases between. In germline, CDR1 is SEHNR, CDR2 FQNEAQ (reference sequence). The CDR3 extends over 12 amino acids. The CDR3: CASSSETHGYTF. The CDR3 DNA reads TGTGCCAGCAGCTCAGAAACCCATGGCTACACCTTC.

The rearrangement joins TRBV30 to TRBJ1-2; D gene ambiguous. This CDR3 is built from 14 residues. V lost 3 bases, J lost 2 bases, and 13 bases lay in between. From germline, CDR1 is GTSNPN and CDR2 SVGIG (reference sequence). The DNA for the CDR3 is TGTGCCTGGAGGGGGAGAGGCTCCAACTATGGCTACACCTTC. It codes for CAWRGRGSNYGYTF.

This clone was counted only a few times. V gene TRBV5-5 combines with J gene TRBJ1-6; possible D gene TRBD1, 6 bases. Trimming cost V 1 base and J 5 bases, with 10 bases left between them. The CDR3 is made up of 15 amino acids. Germline CDR1 reads SGHKS; CDR2 reads YYEKEE (reference sequence). The CDR3 DNA reads TGTGCCAGCAGCTTGATAGGACAGAATAATTCACCCCTCCACTTT. Its translation is CASSLIGQNNSPLHF.

This chain joins TRBV7-2 and TRBJ1-5, with unresolved D. Germline values: CDR1 SGHTA, CDR2 FQGNSA. This CDR3 region has 17 residues. Trimming pared 4 bases from V and 2 bases from J, leaving 18 bases between. This chain's CDR3 is CASSSVARSSGNQPQHF. The CDR3, as DNA: TGTGCCAGCAGCTCCGTTGCGCGGTCAAGCGGCAATCAGCCCCAGCATTTT.

This clone was observed once. The chain combines TRBV6-2 or TRBV6-3 with TRBJ1-4; D gene unclear. The germline CDR1 and CDR2 sequences are MNHEY and SVGEGT. V was trimmed by 6 bases and J by 7 bases, leaving 12 bases between them. The CDR3 has 13 residues. CDR3 in DNA: TGTGCCAGCAGCAGAGGCGCTGGTGAAAAACTGTTTTTT. This encodes CASSRGAGEKLFF.

This CDR3 is CASSFAAGNFIGYTF. DNA of the CDR3: TGTGCCAGCAGTTTTGCGGCAGGGAATTTTATAGGCTACACCTTC. The genes are TRBV27 and TRBJ1-2; TRBD1 is a possible D gene (5 bases). Per the germline V gene, CDR1 is MNHEY and CDR2 is SMNVEV (reference sequence). V was pared by 3 bases and J by 8 bases, with 19 bases between. This CDR3 has 15 residues.

The chain combines TRBV30 with TRBJ1-2, with a possible D match to TRBD1 (5 bases). This CDR3 contains 16 residues. Trimming removed 4 bases at V and 4 bases at J, with 22 bases between. Germline assignment: CDR1 GTSNPN and CDR2 SVGIG (reference sequence). The CDR3 coding sequence is TGTGCCTGGAACGCCCCGGGACTTAATGGGGGCTATGGCTACACCTTC. Amino acids: CAWNAPGLNGGYGYTF.

The rearrangement joins TRBV5-1 to TRBJ2-3, with D tentatively TRBD2 (7 bases). Trimming stripped 2 bases from V and 4 bases from J, with 14 bases between. The germline CDR1 and CDR2 sequences are SGHRS and YFSETQ. The CDR3 is made up of 15 amino acids. For the CDR3, the DNA is TGCGCCAGCAGCTTCGGGGGGCGCTTACCAGATACGCAGTATTTT. Amino acids: CASSFGGRLPDTQYF.

This chain links TRBV19 with TRBJ1-3; D uncertain. V lost 6 bases to trimming and J lost 0 bases, with 18 bases between them. This CDR3 contains 17 residues. From germline, CDR1 is LNHDA and CDR2 SQIVND (reference sequence). This CDR3 is CASRRFDTGISGNTIYF. The CDR3 DNA is TGTGCCAGTAGAAGGTTCGACACGGGGATCTCTGGAAACACCATATATTTT. The full variable domain, completed using reference TRBV19 and TRBJ1-3, is DGGITQSPKYLFRKEGQNVTLSCEQNLNHDAMYWYRQDPGQGLRLIYYSQIVNDFQKGDIAEGYSVSREKKESFPLTVTSAQKNPTAFYLCASRRFDTGISGNTIYFGEGSWLTVV.

This chain uses TRBV28 with TRBJ2-5; 7 bases align to TRBD2. Germline V gene lookup returns CDR1 MDHEN and CDR2 SYDVKM. Unmatched junction bases numbered 13, after V lost 5 bases and J lost 1 base. The CDR3 consists of 17 residues. CDR3 nucleotide sequence: TGTGCCAGCAGTCTATACCGAAGCGGGACCTTCCAAGAGACCCAGTACTTC. Translating gives CASSLYRSGTFQETQYF.

The chain couples TRBV11-2 to TRBJ2-5; no clear D gene. Germline V gene lookup returns CDR1 SGHAT and CDR2 FQNNGV. The CDR3 consists of 14 residues. V lost 4 bases to trimming and J lost 0 bases, with 9 bases between them. Written as DNA, the CDR3 is TGTGCCAGCAGCTCTAGGTATAACCAAGAGACCCAGTACTTC. Translated: CASSSRYNQETQYF.

The rearrangement joins TRBV15 to TRBJ1-2; possible D gene TRBD1, 6 bases. V lost 0 bases, J lost 7 bases, and 21 bases lay in between. CDR1 is LNHNV, CDR2 YYDKDF, per germline (reference sequence). The CDR3 covers 17 residues. The CDR3 DNA follows: TGTGCCACCAGCAGAGATTACGTTTCGACAGGATCGGTTGGCTACACCTTC. Translating gives CATSRDYVSTGSVGYTF.

The J gene is TRBJ1-1, the V gene TRBV19; unclear D gene. This CDR3 has 13 residues. V lost 7 bases and J lost 3, with 12 bases in between. Germline CDR1 LNHDA, CDR2 SQIVND (reference sequence). CDR3 protein: CASINLRDTEAFF. The CDR3 bases are TGTGCCAGTATTAACTTACGGGACACTGAAGCTTTCTTT.

V and J are TRBV30 and TRBJ2-3; D might be TRBD1 (5 bases). The CDR3 loop spans 15 amino acids. V shed 2 bases and J shed 2 bases, with 14 bases lying between them. Per germline, CDR1 GTSNPN and CDR2 SVGIG (reference sequence). CDR3 sequence reads: CAWSLRGRVTDTQYF. Here the CDR3 DNA reads TGTGCCTGGAGTCTAAGGGGTCGCGTCACAGATACGCAGTATTTT. The variable domain in full, completed from reference TRBV30 and TRBJ2-3, reads SQTIHQWPATLVQPVGSPLSLECTVEGTSNPNLYWYRQAAGRGLQLLFYSVGIGQISSEVPQNLSASRPQDRQFILSSKKLLLSDSGFYLCAWSLRGRVTDTQYFGPGTRLTVL.

Details on this clone: This sample includes further DNA sequences coding for the same CDR3. The CDR3 DNA follows: TGCGCCAGCAGCTTTTCGGGGGGGACCTACGAGCAGTACTTC. This translates into CASSFSGGTYEQYF. This rearrangement joins TRBV5-1 to TRBJ2-7; the match to TRBD2 covers 8 bases. With 2 bases clipped from V and 2 bases from J, the junction kept 3 bases outside the gene matches. From germline, CDR1 is SGHRS and CDR2 YFSETQ. This CDR3 is 14 amino acids long.

The chain recombines TRBV9 with TRBJ1-1; TRBD1 matches at 7 bases. The CDR3 totals 15 residues. Germline CDR1 reads SGDLS; CDR2 reads YYNGEE. The V segment lost 2 bases and the J segment 5 bases; nucleotides outside the gene matches: 9. This CDR3 is CASSVLPHRGTEAFF. DNA of the CDR3: TGTGCCAGCAGCGTCCTCCCGCACAGGGGTACTGAAGCTTTCTTT.

This clone appeared once. The CDR3 here is CASSLGRGSGGYTF. The CDR3 coding sequence is TGTGCCAGCAGTTTGGGCAGGGGGTCGGGTGGCTACACCTTC. V and J are TRBV27 and TRBJ1-2, with 7 bases lining up with TRBD1. Trimming cost V 3 bases and J 7 bases; bases outside gene matches: 8. The CDR3 runs 14 residues. Looked up from germline, CDR1 is MNHEY and CDR2 is SMNVEV (reference sequence).

The V gene is TRBV5-4, the J gene TRBJ1-3; 9 positions agree with TRBD1. The V segment lost 5 bases and the J segment 4 bases; nucleotides outside the gene matches: 10. The CDR3 is made up of 16 amino acids. Germline lookup yields CDR1 SGHNT and CDR2 YYREEE (reference sequence). The CDR3 DNA follows: TGTGCCAGCAGTCTCGCGGGGACAGGGAACGGAAACACCATATATTTT. This gives the protein CASSLAGTGNGNTIYF.

The chain has TRBV7-2 and TRBJ2-1; unclear D gene. V was pared by 5 bases and J by 4 bases, with 15 bases between. Per germline, CDR1 SGHTA and CDR2 FQGNSA. This CDR3 region has 15 residues. The CDR3: CASSGQVADYNEQFF. The DNA of the CDR3 is TGTGCCAGCAGCGGCCAAGTCGCGGATTACAATGAGCAGTTCTTC.

The rearrangement joins TRBV2 to TRBJ2-4; D call uncertain. This CDR3 spans 11 amino acids. The germline V gene has CDR1 SNHLY and CDR2 FYNNEI. Trimming took 4 bases from V and 6 from J, leaving 4 bases between them. The DNA for the CDR3 is TGTGCCAGCAGTGCCCGAAACATTCAGTACTTC. Protein product: CASSARNIQYF.

The CDR3 spells CSVTIGFPYEQYF. Written as DNA, the CDR3 is TGCAGCGTGACTATCGGGTTCCCCTACGAGCAGTACTTC. This chain uses TRBV29-1 with TRBJ2-7; D possibly corresponds to TRBD2 (5 bases). Germline V gene sequence: CDR1 SQVTM, CDR2 ANQGSEA. Deletions cut 6 bases from V and 2 bases from J, with 14 bases between. The CDR3 has 13 amino acids.